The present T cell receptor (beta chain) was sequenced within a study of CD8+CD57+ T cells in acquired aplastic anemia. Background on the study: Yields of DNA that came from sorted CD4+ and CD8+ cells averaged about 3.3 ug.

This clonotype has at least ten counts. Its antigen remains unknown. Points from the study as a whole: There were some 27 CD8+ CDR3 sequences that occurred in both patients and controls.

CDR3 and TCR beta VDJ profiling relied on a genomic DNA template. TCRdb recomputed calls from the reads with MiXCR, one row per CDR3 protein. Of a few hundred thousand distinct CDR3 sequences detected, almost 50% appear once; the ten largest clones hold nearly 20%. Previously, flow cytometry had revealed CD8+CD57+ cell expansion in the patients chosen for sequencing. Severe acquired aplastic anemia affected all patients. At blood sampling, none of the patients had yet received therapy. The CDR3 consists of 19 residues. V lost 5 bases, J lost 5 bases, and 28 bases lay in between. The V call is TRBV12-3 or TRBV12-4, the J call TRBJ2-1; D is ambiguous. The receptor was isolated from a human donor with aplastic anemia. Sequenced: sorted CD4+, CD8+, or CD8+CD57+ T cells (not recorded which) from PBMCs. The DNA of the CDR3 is TGTGCCAGCAGTCCCCCGGCGGTAACAGTTTATCGGCCTAACAATGAGCAGTTCTTC. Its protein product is CASSPPAVTVYRPNNEQFF.